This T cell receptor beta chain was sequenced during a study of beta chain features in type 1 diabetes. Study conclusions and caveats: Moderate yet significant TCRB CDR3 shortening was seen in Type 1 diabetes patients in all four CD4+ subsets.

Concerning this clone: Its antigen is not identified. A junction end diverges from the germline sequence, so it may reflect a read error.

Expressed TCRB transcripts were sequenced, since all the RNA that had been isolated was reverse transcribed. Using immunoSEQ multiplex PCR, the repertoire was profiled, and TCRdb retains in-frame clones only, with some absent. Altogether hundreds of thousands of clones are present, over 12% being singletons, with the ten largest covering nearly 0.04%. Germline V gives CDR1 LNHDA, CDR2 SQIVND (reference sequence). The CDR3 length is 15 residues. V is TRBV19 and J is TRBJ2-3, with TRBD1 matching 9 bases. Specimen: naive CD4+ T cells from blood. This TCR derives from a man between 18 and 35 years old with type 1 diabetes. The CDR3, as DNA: TGTGCCAGTATCTCGCCGGGACAGGGCACGGATACGCAGTATTTT. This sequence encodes CASISPGQGTDTQYF.